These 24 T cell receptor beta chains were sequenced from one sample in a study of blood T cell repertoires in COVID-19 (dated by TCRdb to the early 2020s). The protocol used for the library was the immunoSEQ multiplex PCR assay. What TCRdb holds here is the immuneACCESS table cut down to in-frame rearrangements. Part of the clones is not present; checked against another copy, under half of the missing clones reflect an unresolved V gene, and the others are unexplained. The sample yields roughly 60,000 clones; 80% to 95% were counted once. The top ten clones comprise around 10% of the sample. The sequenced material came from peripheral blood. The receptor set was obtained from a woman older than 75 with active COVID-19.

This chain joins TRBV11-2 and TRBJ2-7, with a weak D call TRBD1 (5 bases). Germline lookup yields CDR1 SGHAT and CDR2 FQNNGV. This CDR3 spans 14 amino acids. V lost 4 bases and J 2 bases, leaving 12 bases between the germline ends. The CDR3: CASSSFAGTYEQYV. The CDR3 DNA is TGTGCCAGCAGCTCGTTCGCAGGGACCTACGAGCAGTACGTC.

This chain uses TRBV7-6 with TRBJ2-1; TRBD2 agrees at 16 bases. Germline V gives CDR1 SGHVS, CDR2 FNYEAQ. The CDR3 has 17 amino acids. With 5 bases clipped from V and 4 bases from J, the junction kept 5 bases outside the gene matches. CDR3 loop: CASSVGTSGREYNEQFF. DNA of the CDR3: TGTGCCAGCAGCGTCGGGACTAGCGGGAGGGAGTACAATGAGCAGTTCTTC.

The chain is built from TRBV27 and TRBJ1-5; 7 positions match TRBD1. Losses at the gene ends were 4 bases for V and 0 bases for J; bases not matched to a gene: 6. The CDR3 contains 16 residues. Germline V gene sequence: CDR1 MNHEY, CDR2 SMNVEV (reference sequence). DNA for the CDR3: TGTGCCAGCAGTTCATCCAGGGGGTATAGCAATCAGCCCCAGCATTTT. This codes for CASSSSRGYSNQPQHF.

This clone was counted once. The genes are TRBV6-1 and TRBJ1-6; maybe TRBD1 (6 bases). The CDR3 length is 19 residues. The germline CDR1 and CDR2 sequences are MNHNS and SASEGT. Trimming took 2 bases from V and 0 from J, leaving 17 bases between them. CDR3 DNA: TGTGCCAGCAGTGAATTCCCCCAGGGGACGAGCTCCTATAATTCACCCCTCCACTTT. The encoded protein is CASSEFPQGTSSYNSPLHF.

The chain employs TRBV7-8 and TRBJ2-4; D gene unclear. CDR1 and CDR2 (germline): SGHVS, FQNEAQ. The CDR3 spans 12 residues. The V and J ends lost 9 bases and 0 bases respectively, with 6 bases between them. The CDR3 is CASALAKNIQYF. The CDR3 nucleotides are TGTGCCAGTGCACTAGCCAAAAACATTCAGTACTTC.

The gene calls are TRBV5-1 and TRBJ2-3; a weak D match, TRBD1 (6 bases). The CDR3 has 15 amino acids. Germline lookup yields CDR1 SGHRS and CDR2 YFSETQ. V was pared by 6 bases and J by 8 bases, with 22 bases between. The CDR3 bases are TGCGCCAGCACCCCGCTACAGGGAAGGGGTGGTACGCAGTATTTT. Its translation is CASTPLQGRGGTQYF. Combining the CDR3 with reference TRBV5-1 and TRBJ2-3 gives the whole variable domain KAGVTQTPRYLIKTRGQQVTLSCSPISGHRSVSWYQQTPGQGLQFLFEYFSETQRNKGNFPGRFSGRQFSNSRSEMNVSTLELGDSALYLCASTPLQGRGGTQYFGPGTRLTVL.

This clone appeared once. DNA of the CDR3: TGCGCCAGCAGCCAAGATCGGAGGTCCTCTGGAAACACCATATATTTT. Its protein product is CASSQDRRSSGNTIYF. This rearrangement joins TRBV4-1 to TRBJ1-3; D not certain. Germline loops: CDR1 MGHRA, CDR2 YSYEKL. V shed 0 bases and J shed 0 bases, with 9 bases lying between them. CDR3 length: 16 residues.

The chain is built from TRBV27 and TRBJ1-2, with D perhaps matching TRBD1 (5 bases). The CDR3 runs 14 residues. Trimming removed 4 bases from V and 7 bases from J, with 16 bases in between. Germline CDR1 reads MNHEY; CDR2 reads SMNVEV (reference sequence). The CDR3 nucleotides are TGTGCCAGCAGTTGGGACCTCGCCGGGGGTGGCTACACCTTC. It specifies CASSWDLAGGGYTF.

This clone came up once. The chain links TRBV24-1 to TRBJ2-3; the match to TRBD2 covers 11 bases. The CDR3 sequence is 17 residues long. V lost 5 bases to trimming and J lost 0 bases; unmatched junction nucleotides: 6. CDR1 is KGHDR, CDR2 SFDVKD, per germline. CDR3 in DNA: TGTGCCACCAGTGGTAGGGCTAGCGGGGGGAGCACAGATACGCAGTATTTT. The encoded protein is CATSGRASGGSTDTQYF.

The chain's CDR3 is CASTPDRVGTEAFF. The DNA for the CDR3 is TGCGCCAGCACCCCGGACAGGGTGGGCACTGAAGCTTTCTTT. The genes are TRBV10-2 and TRBJ1-1; 8 nucleotides agree with TRBD1. CDR1 and CDR2 from the germline V gene are WSHSY and SAAADI. Trimming took 7 bases from V and 4 from J; bases not matched to a gene: 8. The CDR3 is made up of 14 amino acids.

CDR3 protein: CAWSRTSGDLVQYF. CDR3 sequence (DNA): TGTGCCTGGAGTAGGACTAGCGGGGACCTGGTGCAGTACTTC. The gene calls are TRBV30 and TRBJ2-7, with TRBD2 identical over 12 bases. The CDR3 is 14 amino acids. Per germline, CDR1 GTSNPN and CDR2 SVGIG (reference sequence). J was trimmed by 9 bases and V by 2 bases; bases with no gene match: 8.

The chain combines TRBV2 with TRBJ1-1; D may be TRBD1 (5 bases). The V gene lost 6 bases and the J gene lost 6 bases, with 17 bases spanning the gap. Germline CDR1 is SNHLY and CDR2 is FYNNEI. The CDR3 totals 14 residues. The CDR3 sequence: CASRREIGDAEAFF. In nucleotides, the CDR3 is TGTGCCAGCAGGAGAGAGATAGGGGATGCTGAAGCTTTCTTT.

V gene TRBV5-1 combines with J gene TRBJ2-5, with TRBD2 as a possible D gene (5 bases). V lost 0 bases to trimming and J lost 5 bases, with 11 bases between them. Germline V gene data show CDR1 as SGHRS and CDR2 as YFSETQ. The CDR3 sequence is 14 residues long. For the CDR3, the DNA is TGCGCCAGCAGCTTGGGCGTCCCGGGGGAGACCCAGTACTTC. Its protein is CASSLGVPGETQYF.

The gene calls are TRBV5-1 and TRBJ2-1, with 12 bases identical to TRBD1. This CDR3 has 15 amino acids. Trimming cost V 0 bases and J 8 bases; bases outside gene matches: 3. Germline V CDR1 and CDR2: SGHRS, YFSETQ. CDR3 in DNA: TGCGCCAGCAGCTTGGTGGGGACAGGGGGCGATGAGCAGTTCTTC. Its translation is CASSLVGTGGDEQFF.

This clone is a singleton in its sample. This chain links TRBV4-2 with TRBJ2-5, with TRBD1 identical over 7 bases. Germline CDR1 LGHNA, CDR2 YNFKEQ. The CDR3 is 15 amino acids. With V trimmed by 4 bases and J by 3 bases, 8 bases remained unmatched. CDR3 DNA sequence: TGTGCCAGCAGCCCCCAAAGGGGGCAAAAAGAGACCCAGTACTTC. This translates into CASSPQRGQKETQYF.

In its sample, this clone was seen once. CDR3 nucleotides: TGTGCCAGCAGCTTTGACAGGGGTTCGAACTATGGCTACACCTTC. Amino acid sequence: CASSFDRGSNYGYTF. The rearrangement uses TRBV12-1 and TRBJ1-2; the D call of TRBD1 is as the table states it, not checked on the DNA. TRBV12-1 is a pseudogene. The CDR3 extends over 15 amino acids.

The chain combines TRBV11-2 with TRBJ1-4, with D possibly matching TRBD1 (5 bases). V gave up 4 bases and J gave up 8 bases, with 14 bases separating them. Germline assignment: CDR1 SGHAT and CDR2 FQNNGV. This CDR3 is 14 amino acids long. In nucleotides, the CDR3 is TGTGCCAGCAGCTCAGGCGCAGGGAGGGAAAAACTGTTTTTT. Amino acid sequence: CASSSGAGREKLFF.

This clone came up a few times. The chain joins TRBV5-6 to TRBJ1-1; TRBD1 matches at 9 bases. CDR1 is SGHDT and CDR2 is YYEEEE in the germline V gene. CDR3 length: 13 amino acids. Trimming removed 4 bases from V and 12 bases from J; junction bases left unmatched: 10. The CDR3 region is CASSQTGGWGTFF. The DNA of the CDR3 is TGTGCCAGCAGCCAGACAGGGGGTTGGGGTACTTTCTTT.

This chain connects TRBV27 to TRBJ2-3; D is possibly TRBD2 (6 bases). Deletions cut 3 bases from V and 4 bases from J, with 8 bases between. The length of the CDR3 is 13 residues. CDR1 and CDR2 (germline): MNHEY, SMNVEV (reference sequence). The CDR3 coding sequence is TGTGCCAGCAGTTTTGGGAGGTCAGATACGCAGTATTTT. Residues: CASSFGRSDTQYF.

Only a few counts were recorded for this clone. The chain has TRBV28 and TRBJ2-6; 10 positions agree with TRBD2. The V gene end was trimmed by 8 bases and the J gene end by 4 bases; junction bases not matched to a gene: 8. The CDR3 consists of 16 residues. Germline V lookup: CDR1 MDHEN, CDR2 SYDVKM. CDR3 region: CASGTSGVSGANVLTF. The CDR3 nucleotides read TGTGCCAGCGGAACTAGCGGGGTTTCCGGGGCCAACGTCCTGACTTTC.

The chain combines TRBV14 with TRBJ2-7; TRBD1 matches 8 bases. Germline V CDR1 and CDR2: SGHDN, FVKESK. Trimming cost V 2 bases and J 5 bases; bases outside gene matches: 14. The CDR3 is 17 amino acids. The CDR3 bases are TGTGCCAGCAGCCAATGTAAAAGGGTGGACAGGGCGAACGAGCAGTACGTC. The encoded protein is CASSQCKRVDRANEQYV.

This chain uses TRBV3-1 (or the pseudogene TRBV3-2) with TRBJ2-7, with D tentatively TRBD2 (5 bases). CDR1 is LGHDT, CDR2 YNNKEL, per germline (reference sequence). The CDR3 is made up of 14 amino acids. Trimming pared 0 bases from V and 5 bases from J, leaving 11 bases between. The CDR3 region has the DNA TGTGCCAGCAGCCAAGAAACCGGGAATCACGAGCAGTACTTC. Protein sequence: CASSQETGNHEQYF.

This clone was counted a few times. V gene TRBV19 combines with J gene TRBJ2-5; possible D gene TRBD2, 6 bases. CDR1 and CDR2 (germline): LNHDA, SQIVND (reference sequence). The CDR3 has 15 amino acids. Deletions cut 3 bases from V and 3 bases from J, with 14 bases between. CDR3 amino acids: CASSMRAEGEETQYF. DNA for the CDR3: TGTGCCAGTAGTATGAGGGCGGAGGGAGAAGAGACCCAGTACTTC.

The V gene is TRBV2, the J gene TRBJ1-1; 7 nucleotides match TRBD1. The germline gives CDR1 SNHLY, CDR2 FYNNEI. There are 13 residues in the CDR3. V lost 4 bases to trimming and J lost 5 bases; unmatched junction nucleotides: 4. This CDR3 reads CASSGQGETEAFF. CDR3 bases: TGTGCCAGCAGTGGACAGGGAGAAACTGAAGCTTTCTTT.